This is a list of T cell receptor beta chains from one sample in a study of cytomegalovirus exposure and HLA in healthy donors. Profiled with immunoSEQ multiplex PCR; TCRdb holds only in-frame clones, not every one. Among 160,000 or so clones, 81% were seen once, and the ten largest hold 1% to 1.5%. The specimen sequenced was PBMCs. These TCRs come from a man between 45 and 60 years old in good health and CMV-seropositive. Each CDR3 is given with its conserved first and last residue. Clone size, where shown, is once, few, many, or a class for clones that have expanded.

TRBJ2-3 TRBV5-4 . CASSLAKGQGYTDTQYF
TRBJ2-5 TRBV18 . CASSPLREPGETQYF
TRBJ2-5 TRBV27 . CASTPNKGAVQETQYF
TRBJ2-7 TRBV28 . CASSSPRRQGYEQYF
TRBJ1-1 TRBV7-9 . CASSETGMMNTEAFF
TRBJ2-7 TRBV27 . CASSSGQRIHEQYF
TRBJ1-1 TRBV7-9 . CASSLEVAGVGEAFF
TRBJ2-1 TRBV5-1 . CASRGLAGERGSYNEQFF
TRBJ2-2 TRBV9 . CASSADEAPNTGELFF
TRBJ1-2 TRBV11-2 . CASSLARAVGYTF
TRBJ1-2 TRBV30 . CAWSVLEDWRGNYGYTF
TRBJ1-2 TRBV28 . CASSLIRGNGYTF
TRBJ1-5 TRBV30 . CAWRWGPCGNQPQHF
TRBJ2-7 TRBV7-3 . CASSYGREDEQYF
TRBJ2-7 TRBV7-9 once CASSLRPGTTYEQYF
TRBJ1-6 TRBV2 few CASSEMGAHSPLHF
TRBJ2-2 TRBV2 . CASSRTGVGELFF
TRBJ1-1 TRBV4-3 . CASSQDQSRLGTEAFF
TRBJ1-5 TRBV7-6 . CASSLEASLTSSNQPQHF
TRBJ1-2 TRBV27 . CASSLSAGGVYGYTF
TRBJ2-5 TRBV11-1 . CASRPGTGQETQYF
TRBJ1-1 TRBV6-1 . CASRTGQNTEAFF
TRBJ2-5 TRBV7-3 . CASSQYTGTGASRETQYF
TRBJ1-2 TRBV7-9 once CASSPGTVHGYTF
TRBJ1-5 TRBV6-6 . CASSTGDNQPQHF
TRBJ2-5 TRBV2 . CASRGTVHGETQYF
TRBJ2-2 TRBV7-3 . CASSLHRNTGELFF
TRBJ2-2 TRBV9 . CASSSRTSGTGELFF